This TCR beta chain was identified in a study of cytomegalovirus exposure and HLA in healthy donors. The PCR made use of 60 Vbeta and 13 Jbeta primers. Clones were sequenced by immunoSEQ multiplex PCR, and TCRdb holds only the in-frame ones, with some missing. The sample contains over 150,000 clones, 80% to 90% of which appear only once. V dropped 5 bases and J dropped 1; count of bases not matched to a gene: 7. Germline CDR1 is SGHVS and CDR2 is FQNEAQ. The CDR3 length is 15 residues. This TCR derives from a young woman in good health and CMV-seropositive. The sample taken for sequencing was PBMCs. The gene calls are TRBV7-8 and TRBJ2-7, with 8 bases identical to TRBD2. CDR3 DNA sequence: TGTGCCAGCAGCACCAAGCGGGGGCAGTCCTACGAGCAGTACTTC. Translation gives CASSTKRGQSYEQYF.